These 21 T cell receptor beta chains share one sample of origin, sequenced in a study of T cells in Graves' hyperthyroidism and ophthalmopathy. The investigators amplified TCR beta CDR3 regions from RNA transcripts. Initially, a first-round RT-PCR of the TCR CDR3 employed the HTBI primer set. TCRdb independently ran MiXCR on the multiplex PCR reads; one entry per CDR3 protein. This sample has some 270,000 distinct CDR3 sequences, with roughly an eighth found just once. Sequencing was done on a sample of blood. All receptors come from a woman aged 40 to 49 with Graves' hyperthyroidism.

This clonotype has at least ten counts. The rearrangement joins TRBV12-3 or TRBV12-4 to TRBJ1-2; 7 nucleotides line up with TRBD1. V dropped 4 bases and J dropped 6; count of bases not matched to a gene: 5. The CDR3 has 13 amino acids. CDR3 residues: CASSSFQGDGYTF. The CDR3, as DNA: TGTGCCAGCAGTTCTTTCCAGGGGGATGGCTACACCTTC.

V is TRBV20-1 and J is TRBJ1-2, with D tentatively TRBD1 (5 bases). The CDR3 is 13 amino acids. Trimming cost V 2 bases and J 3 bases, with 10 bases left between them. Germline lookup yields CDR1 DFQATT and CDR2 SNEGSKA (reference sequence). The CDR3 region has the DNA TGCAGTGCTAGAAAGACAGATGACTATGGCTACACCTTC. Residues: CSARKTDDYGYTF.

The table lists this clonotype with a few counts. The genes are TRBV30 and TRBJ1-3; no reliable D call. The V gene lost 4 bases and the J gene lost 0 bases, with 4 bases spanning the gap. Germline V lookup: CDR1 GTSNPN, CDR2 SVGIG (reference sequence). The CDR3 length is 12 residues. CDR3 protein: CAWTISGNTIYF. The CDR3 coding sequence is TGTGCCTGGACCATCTCTGGAAACACCATATATTTT.

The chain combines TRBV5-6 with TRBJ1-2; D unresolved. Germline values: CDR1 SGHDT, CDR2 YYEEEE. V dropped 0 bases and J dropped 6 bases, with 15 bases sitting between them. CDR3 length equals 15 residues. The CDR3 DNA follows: TGTGCCAGCAGCTTGGGAGGGATTCCTGTTCATGGCTACACCTTC. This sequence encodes CASSLGGIPVHGYTF.

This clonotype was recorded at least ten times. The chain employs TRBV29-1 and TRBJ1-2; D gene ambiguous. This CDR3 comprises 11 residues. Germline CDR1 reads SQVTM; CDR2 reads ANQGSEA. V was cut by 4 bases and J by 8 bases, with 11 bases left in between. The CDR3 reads CSVVSGDGYTF. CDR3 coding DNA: TGCAGCGTTGTTTCGGGTGACGGCTACACCTTC.

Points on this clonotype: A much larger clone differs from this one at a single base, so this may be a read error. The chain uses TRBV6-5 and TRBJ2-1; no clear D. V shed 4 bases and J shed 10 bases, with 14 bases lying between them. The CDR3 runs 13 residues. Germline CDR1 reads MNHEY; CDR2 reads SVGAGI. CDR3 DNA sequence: TGTGCCAGCAGTTTTGGTGACACCGGGGAGCAGTTCTTC. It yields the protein CASSFGDTGEQFF.

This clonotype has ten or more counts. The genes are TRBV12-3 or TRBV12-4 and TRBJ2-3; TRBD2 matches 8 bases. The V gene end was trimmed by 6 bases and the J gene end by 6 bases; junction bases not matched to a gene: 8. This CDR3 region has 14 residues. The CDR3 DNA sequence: TGTGCCAGCAGAACCGGGACTAGTGTGGATACGCAGTATTTT. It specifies CASRTGTSVDTQYF.

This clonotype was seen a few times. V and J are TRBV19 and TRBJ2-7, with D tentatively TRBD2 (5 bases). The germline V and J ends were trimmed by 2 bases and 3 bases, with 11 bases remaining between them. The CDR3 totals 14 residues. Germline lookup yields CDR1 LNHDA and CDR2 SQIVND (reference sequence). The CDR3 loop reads CASSIQTEGYEQYF. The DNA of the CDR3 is TGTGCCAGTAGTATACAGACCGAGGGCTACGAGCAGTACTTC.

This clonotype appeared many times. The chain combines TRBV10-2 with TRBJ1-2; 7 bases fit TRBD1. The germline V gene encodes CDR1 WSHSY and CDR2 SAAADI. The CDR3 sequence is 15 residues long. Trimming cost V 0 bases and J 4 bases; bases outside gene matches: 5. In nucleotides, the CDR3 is TGCGCCAGCAGTGAGTCTGACAGGGAGGGCTATGGCTACACCTTC. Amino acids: CASSESDREGYGYTF.

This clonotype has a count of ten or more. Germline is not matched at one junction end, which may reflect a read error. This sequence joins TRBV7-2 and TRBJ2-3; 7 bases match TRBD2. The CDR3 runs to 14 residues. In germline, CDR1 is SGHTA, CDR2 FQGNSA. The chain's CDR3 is CANSVGGGTDTQYF. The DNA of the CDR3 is TGTGCCAACAGCGTGGGGGGGGGAACAGATACGCAGTATTTT. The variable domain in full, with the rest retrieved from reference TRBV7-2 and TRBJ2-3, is GAGVSQSPSNKVTEKGKDVELRCDPISGHTALYWYRQSLGQGLEFLIYFQGNSAPDKSGLPSDRFSAERTGGSVSTLTIQRTQQEDSAVYLCANSVGGGTDTQYFGPGTRLTVL.

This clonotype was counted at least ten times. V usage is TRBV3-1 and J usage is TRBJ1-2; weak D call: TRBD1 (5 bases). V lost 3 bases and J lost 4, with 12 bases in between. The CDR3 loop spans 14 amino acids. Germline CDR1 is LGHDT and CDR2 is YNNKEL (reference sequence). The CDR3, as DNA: TGTGCCAGCAGCCATAGAGACAGAACCTATGGCTACACCTTC. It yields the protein CASSHRDRTYGYTF.

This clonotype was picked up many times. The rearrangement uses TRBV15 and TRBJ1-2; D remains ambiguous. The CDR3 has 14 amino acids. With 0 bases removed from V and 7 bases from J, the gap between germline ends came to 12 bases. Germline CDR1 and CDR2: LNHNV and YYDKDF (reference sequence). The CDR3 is CATSRDGGAGGYTF. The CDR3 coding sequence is TGTGCCACCAGCAGAGATGGAGGTGCGGGTGGCTACACCTTC.

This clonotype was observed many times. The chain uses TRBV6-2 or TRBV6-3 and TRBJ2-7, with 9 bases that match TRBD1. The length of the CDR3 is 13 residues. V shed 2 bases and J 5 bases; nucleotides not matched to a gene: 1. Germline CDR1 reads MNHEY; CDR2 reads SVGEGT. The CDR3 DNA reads TGTGCCAGCAGTTACAGGGACAGGGACGAGCAGTACTTC. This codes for CASSYRDRDEQYF.

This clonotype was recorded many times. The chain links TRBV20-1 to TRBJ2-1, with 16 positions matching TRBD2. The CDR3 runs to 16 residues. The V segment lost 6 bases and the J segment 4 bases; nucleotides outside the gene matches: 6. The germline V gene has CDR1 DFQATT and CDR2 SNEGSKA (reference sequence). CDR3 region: CSALGLAGGRYNEQFF. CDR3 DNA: TGCAGTGCCCTGGGACTAGCGGGAGGGCGATACAATGAGCAGTTCTTC.

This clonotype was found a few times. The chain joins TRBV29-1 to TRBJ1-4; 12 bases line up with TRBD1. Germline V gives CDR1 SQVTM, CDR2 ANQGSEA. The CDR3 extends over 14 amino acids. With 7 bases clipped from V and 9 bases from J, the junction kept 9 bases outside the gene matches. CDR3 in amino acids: CSGGDGTGGQKLFF. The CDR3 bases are TGCAGCGGGGGGGACGGGACAGGGGGCCAAAAACTGTTTTTT.

For the CDR3, the DNA is TGTGCCAGCAGCTTGCCCGGGCCCTCCTACGAGCAGTACTTC. As protein: CASSLPGPSYEQYF. This chain uses TRBV13 with TRBJ2-7; no clear D gene. V shed 3 bases and J shed 0 bases, with 9 bases lying between them. From germline, CDR1 is PRHDT and CDR2 FYEKMQ (reference sequence). This CDR3 is built from 14 residues.

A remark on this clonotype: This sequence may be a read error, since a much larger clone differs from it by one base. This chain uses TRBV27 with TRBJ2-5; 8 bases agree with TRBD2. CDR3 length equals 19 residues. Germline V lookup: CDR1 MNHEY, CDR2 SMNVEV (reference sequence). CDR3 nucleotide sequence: TGTGCCAGCAGCCGCCTCAGCGTCAGCGGGAGTCTTAAGAGGGAGACCCAGTGCTTC. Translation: CASSRLSVSGSLKRETQCF.

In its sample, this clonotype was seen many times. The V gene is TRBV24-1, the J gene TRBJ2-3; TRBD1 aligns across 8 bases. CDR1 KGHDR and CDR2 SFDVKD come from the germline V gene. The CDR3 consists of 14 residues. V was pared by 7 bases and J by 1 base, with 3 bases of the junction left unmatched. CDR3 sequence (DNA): TGTGCCACCAGCGGACAGGGCGGCACAGATACGCAGTATTTT. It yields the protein CATSGQGGTDTQYF.

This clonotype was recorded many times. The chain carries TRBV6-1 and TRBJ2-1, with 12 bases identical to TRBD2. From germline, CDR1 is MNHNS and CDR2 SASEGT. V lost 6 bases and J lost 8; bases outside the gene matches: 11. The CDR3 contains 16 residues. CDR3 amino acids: CASSLLLAGGPHEQFF. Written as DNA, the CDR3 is TGTGCCAGCAGCCTCCTTCTAGCGGGAGGGCCCCATGAGCAGTTCTTC.

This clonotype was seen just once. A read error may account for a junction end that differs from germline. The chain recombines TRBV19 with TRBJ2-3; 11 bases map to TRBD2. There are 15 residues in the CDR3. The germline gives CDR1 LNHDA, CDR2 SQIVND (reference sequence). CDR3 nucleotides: TGTGCCAGTAGAATAGCGGGAGGGCCGTTGGATACGCAGTATTTT. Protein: CASRIAGGPLDTQYF.

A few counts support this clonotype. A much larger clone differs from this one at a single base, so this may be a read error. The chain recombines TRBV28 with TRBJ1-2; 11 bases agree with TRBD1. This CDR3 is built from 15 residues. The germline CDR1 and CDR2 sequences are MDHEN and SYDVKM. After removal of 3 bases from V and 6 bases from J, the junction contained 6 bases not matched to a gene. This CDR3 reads CASSFGQGANHGYTF. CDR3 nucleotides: TGTGCCAGCAGTTTTGGACAGGGGGCGAACCATGGCTACACCTTC.